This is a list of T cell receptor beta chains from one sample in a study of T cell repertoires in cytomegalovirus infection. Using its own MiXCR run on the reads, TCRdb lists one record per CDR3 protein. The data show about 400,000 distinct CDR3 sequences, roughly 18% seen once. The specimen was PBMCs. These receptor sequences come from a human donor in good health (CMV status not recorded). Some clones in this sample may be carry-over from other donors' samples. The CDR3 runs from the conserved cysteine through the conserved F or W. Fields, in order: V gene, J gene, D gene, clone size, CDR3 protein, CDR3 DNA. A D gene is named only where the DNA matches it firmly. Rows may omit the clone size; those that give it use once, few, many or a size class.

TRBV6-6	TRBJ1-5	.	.	CASTSEPHGSNQPQHF	TGTGCCAGCACCTCCGAGCCCCATGGGAGCAATCAGCCCCAGCATTTT
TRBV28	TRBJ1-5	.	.	CASSQPSTVLGPQHF	TGTGCCAGCAGCCAACCTTCGACAGTCCTGGGGCCCCAGCATTTT
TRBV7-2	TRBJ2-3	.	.	CASSPPGTFAQYF	TGTGCCAGCAGCCCCCCCGGGACTTTCGCGCAGTATTTT
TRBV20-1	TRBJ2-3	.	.	CSALGSSSNTDTQYF	TGCAGTGCCCTGGGGTCGTCTTCCAACACAGATACGCAGTATTTT
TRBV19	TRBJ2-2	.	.	CASRTMNTGELFF	TGTGCCAGTCGGACCATGAACACCGGGGAGCTGTTTTTT
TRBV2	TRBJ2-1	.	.	CASRGGWGNEQFF	TGTGCCAGCAGGGGGGGTTGGGGCAATGAGCAGTTCTTC
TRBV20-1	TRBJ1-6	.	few	CSARVGASPLHF	TGCAGTGCTAGAGTGGGGGCTTCACCCCTCCACTTT
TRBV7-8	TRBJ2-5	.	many	CASSRRQETQYF	TGTGCCAGCAGCCGTCGTCAAGAGACCCAGTACTTC
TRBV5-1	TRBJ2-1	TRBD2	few	CASSISGTSYNEQFF	TGCGCCAGCAGCATTAGCGGGACCTCCTACAATGAGCAGTTCTTC
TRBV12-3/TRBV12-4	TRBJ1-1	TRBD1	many	CASSFSGQGWTEAFF	TGTGCCAGCAGTTTTTCCGGACAGGGATGGACTGAAGCTTTCTTT
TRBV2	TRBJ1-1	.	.	CASSLEGHTEAFF	TGTGCCAGCAGTCTCGAAGGGCACACTGAAGCTTTCTTT
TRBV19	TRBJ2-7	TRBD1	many	CASRPGQGDAEQYF	TGTGCCAGTAGACCGGGACAGGGGGATGCCGAGCAGTACTTC
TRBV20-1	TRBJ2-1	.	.	CSASSGTPVYNEQFF	TGCAGTGCTAGCTCGGGGACACCAGTTTACAATGAGCAGTTCTTC
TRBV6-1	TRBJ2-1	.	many	CASSEGVGENEQFF	TGTGCCAGCAGTGAAGGGGTTGGGGAAAATGAGCAGTTCTTC
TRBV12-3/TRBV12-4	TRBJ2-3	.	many	CASSFVGASTDTQYF	TGTGCCAGCAGTTTCGTGGGGGCCAGCACAGATACGCAGTATTTT
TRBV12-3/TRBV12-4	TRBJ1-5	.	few	CASEISTRPTQQPQHF	TGTGCCAGCGAAATATCGACTAGGCCCACTCAACAGCCCCAGCATTTT
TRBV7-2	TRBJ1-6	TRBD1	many	CASSKDRVEVVSALHF	TGTGCCAGCAGCAAGGACAGGGTAGAGGTTGTCTCGGCCCTCCACTTT
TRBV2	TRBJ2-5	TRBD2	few	CASTPGLARETQYF	TGTGCCAGCACCCCGGGACTAGCGAGGGAGACCCAGTACTTC
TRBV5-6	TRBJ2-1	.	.	CASSPTSWVYNEQFF	TGTGCCAGCAGCCCGACGTCTTGGGTTTACAATGAGCAGTTCTTC
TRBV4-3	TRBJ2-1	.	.	CASSPAAGYNEQFF	TGCGCCAGCAGCCCGGCGGCGGGGTACAATGAGCAGTTCTTC
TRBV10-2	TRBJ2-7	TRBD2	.	CASSEIVAGVPFEQYF	TGCGCCAGCAGTGAGATAGTAGCGGGAGTTCCTTTCGAGCAGTACTTC
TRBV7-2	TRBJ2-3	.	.	CASSLHPLGSTQYF	TGTGCCAGCAGTCTCCATCCGTTAGGGAGTACGCAGTATTTT
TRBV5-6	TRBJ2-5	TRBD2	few	CASSLAGSGRAPETQYF	TGTGCCAGCAGCTTGGCCGGTAGCGGGAGGGCCCCAGAGACCCAGTACTTC
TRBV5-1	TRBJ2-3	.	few	CASSLEDPSTDTQYF	TGCGCCAGCAGCTTGGAGGACCCAAGCACAGATACGCAGTATTTT
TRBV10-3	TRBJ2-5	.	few	CAISDPGLGKETQYF	TGTGCCATCAGTGACCCGGGACTCGGTAAAGAGACCCAGTACTTC
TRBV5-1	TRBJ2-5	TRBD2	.	CASSFPRTSGGVHQETQYF	TGCGCCAGCAGCTTCCCCCGGACTAGCGGGGGGGTTCACCAAGAGACCCAGTACTTC
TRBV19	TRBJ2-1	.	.	CASSMAGSTPYNEQFF	TGTGCCAGTAGTATGGCGGGATCAACCCCCTACAATGAGCAGTTCTTC
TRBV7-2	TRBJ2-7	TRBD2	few	CASSTGRALSYEQYF	TGTGCCAGCAGCACCGGGAGGGCCTTATCCTACGAGCAGTACTTC
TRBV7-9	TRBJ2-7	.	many	CASSLVGLSYEQYF	TGTGCCAGCAGCTTAGTTGGACTTTCCTACGAGCAGTACTTC
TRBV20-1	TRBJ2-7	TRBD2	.	CSATSGGTLRTYEQYF	TGCAGTGCTACTAGCGGGGGGACTTTAAGAACCTACGAGCAGTACTTC
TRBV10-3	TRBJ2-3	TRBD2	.	CAIRPGTSGGTDTQYF	TGTGCCATCAGGCCCGGGACTAGCGGGGGAACAGATACGCAGTATTTT
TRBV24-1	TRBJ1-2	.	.	CATSDGLYGYTF	TGTGCCACCAGTGACGGACTCTATGGCTACACCTTC
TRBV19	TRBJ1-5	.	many	CASSSPLVVGQPQHF	TGTGCCAGTAGTAGCCCCCTGGTTGTGGGTCAGCCCCAGCATTTT
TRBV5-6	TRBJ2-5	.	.	CASSLRRGQETQYF	TGTGCCAGCAGCTTGAGGCGGGGACAAGAGACCCAGTACTTC
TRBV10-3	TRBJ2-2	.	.	CAISDGNTGELFF	TGTGCCATCAGTGACGGGAACACCGGGGAGCTGTTTTTT
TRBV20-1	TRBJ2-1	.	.	CSAATLTGEQFF	TGCAGTGCTGCAACCCTGACGGGTGAGCAGTTCTTC
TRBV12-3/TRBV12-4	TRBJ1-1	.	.	CASSLGRTAFEAFF	TGTGCCAGCAGTTTAGGCCGGACAGCCTTCGAGGCTTTCTTT
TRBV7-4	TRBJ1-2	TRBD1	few	CASSFSTDRANYGYTF	TGTGCCAGCAGCTTTTCGACCGACAGGGCCAACTATGGCTACACCTTC
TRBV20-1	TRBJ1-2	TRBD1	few	CSASFDRAYGYTF	TGCAGTGCTAGCTTCGACAGGGCTTATGGCTACACCTTC
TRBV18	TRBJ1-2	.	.	CASSPSGLAYGYTF	TGTGCCAGCTCACCATCAGGGTTGGCCTATGGCTACACCTTC
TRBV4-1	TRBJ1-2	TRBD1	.	CASSKPGQGHYGYTF	TGCGCCAGCAGCAAACCGGGACAGGGGCACTATGGCTACACCTTC
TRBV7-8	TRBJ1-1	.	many	CASSLTAGLPNTEAFF	TGTGCCAGCAGCCTCACCGCTGGACTGCCGAACACTGAAGCTTTCTTT
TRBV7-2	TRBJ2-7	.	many	CASSLAGESFYEQYF	TGTGCCAGCAGCTTAGCGGGGGAGTCTTTTTACGAGCAGTACTTC
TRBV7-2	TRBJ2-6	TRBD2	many	CASSLSGASSGANVLTF	TGTGCCAGCAGCTTAAGCGGGGCGTCCTCTGGGGCCAACGTCCTGACTTTC
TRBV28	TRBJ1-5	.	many	CASSLSLQWSSNQPQHF	TGTGCCAGCAGTTTGAGCCTCCAGTGGTCTAGCAATCAGCCCCAGCATTTT